The clone carrying this TCR beta chain was seen repeatedly, ten times or more. The data originate from a study of T-cell memory formation after mild COVID-19. Study-level information: Clustering of TCRs was largely donor specific.

MiXCR, applied by TCRdb to the 5' RACE reads, yields one record per CDR3 protein. The table has around 250,000 distinct CDR3 sequences, approximately 10% seen once. This receptor was taken from a man aged 18 to 35 who had mild COVID-19 (a few samples of this study predate the infection). Cell type and time point are not known. The sequencing sample was made of PBMCs or a T cell subset sorted from them (not recorded which).

CDR3 amino acids: CASSRPGGVYEQYF. Here the CDR3 DNA reads TGCGCCAGCAGCCGCCCTGGGGGGGTCTACGAGCAGTACTTC. The chain recombines TRBV4-1 with TRBJ2-7; 7 nucleotides align to TRBD2. Germline values: CDR1 MGHRA, CDR2 YSYEKL. V gave up 4 bases and J gave up 3 bases; unmatched junction bases: 6. This CDR3 has 14 residues.